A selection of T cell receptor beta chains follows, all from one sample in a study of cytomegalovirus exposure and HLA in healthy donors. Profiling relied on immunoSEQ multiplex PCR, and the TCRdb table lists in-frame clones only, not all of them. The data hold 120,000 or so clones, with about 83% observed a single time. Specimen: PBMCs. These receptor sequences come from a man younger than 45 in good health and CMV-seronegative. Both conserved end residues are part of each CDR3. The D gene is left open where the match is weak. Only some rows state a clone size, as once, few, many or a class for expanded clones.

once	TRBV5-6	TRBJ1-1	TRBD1	TGTGCCAGCAGCTTGGGGGACAGGGGCAACACTGAAGCTTTCTTT	CASSLGDRGNTEAFF
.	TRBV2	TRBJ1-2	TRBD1	TGTGCCAGCAGTTCCGGACAGGGTTATAACTATGGCTACACCTTC	CASSSGQGYNYGYTF
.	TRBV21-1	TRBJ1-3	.	TGTGCCAGCAGCGGTTGGGAGATCCTCTCTGGAAACACCATATATTTT	CASSGWEILSGNTIYF
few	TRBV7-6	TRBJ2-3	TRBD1	TGTGCCAGCAGCTCCCGGGACAGAGGCACAGATACGCAGTATTTT	CASSSRDRGTDTQYF
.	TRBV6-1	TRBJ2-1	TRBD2	TGTGCCAGCAGTGATGGAAGCGGGAGTATCAATGAGCAGTTCTTC	CASSDGSGSINEQFF
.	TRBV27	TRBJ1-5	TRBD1	TGTGCCAGCAGTACCCGACAGGGGAGCAGCAATCAGCCCCAGCATTTT	CASSTRQGSSNQPQHF
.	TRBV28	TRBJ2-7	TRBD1	TGTGCCAGCAGCCCCGGGACAGGGGAAATTTACGAGCAGTACTTC	CASSPGTGEIYEQYF
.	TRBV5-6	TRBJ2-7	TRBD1	TGTGCCAGCAGCTTGAGGCAGGGGGCTAAGAACGAGCAGTACTTC	CASSLRQGAKNEQYF
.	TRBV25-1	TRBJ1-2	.	TGTGCCAGCAGCCAACAACGGACAGCGCCCAATGGCTACACCTTC	CASSQQRTAPNGYTF
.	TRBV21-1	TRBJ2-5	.	TGTGCCATCGCCCCAGGGGTAGGGGAGACCCAGTACTTC	CAIAPGVGETQYF
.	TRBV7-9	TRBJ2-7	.	TGTGCCAGCAGCCGGACAGTTGAGGAGCAGTACTTC	CASSRTVEEQYF
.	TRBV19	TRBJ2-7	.	TGTGCCAGTAGTATGTGGACAACCGCCTACGAGCAGTACTTC	CASSMWTTAYEQYF
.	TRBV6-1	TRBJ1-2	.	TGTGCCAGCAGTCCAGGGTCTCCCTATGGCTACACCTTC	CASSPGSPYGYTF
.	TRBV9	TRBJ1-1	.	TGTGCCAGCAGCGTAGAAGCGAACACTGAAGCTTTCTTT	CASSVEANTEAFF
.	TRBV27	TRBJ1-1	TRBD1	TGTGCCAGCAGTTTAATCGGGACAGGGGGGGCCACTGAAGCTTTCTTT	CASSLIGTGGATEAFF
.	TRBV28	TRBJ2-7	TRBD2	TGTGCCAGCATACCTAGCGGGACGACCTACGAGCAGTACTTC	CASIPSGTTYEQYF
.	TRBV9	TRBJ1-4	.	TGTGCCAGCAGCGTAGAACTAAGGAGCGAAAAACTGTTTTTT	CASSVELRSEKLFF
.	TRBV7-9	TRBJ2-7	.	TGTGCCAGCAGTCTCGTCTACGAGCAGTACTTC	CASSLVYEQYF
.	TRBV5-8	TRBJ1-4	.	TGTGCCAGCAGCTTGAGGGTAGCGGTGGCCGGAAAACTGTTTTTT	CASSLRVAVAGKLFF
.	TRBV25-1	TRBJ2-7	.	TGTGCCAGCAGTAGGGACTGGGGTTCCTACGAGCAGTACTTC	CASSRDWGSYEQYF
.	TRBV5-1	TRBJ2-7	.	TGCGCCAGCAGCTTGGCAGGTCGCGAGCAGTACTTC	CASSLAGREQYF
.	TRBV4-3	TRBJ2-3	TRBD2	TGCGCCAGCAGCCCCGGGGGGGTAAACACAGATACGCAGTATTTT	CASSPGGVNTDTQYF
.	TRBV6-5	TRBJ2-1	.	TGTGCCAGCAGTTACTCGGGGCTACTAGGGGGCAATGAGCAGTTCTTC	CASSYSGLLGGNEQFF
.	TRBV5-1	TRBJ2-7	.	TGCGCCAGCAGCCGCGGACAGCCCTACGAGCAGTACTTC	CASSRGQPYEQYF
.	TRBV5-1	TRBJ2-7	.	TGCGCCAGCAGCTTTCCCGGGGTCAGCGAGCAGTACTTC	CASSFPGVSEQYF
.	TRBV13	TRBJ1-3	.	TGTGCCAGCGGTATCCGGGACTCTGGAAACACCATATATTTT	CASGIRDSGNTIYF
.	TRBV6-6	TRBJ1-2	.	TGTGCCAGCAGTTGGGCAGGGGAAGGCTACACCTTC	CASSWAGEGYTF
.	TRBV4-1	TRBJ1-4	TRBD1	TGCGCCAGCAGTTCCGGGACAGGACGAGAAAAACTGTTTTTT	CASSSGTGREKLFF
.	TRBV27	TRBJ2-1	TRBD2	TGTGCCAGCAGCGGACTAGCGGGGGGGATGTTCTTC	CASSGLAGGMFF